The clone carrying this TCR beta chain appeared a single time. Trimming removed 2 bases from V and 2 bases from J, with 9 bases in between. The CDR3 runs to 14 residues. Per the germline V gene, CDR1 is SGHDN and CDR2 is FVKESK. With random hexamers, about 0.45 to 1 ug RNA was reverse transcribed. TCR beta CDR3 was amplified by immunoSEQ covering 54 Vbeta and 13 Jbeta. One entry per CDR3 protein, called by TCRdb with MiXCR from the immunoSEQ multiplex PCR reads. The sample holds about 200,000 distinct CDR3 sequences, over 85% seen once. CD8+ and CD4+ blood T cells underwent TCR beta sequencing. This entry is derived from a study of CD8 T cells in Susac syndrome.

The V and J genes are TRBV14 and TRBJ1-1, with D maybe TRBD1 (6 bases). This TCR derives from a human donor in good health. Sequenced sample: CD4+ T cells from PBMCs. CDR3 coding DNA: TGTGCCAGCAGCCAATACAGGGAAAACACTGAAGCTTTCTTT. Translating it yields CASSQYRENTEAFF.